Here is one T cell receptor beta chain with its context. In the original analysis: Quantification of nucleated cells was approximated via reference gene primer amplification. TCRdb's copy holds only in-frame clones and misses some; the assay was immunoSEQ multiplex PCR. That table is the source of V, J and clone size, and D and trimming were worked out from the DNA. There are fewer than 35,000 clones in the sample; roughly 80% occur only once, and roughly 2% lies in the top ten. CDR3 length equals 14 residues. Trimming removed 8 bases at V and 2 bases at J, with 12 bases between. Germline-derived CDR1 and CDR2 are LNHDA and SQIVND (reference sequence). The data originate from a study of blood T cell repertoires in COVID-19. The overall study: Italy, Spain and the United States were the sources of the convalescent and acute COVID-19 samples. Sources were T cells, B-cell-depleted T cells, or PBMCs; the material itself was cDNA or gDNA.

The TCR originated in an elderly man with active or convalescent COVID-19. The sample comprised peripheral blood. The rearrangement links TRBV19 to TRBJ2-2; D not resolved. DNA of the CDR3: TGTGCCAGTGTAGCCGGGTTTAACACCGGGGAGCTGTTTTTT. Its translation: CASVAGFNTGELFF. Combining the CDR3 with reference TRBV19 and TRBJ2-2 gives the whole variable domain DGGITQSPKYLFRKEGQNVTLSCEQNLNHDAMYWYRQDPGQGLRLIYYSQIVNDFQKGDIAEGYSVSREKKESFPLTVTSAQKNPTAFYLCASVAGFNTGELFFGEGSRLTVL.